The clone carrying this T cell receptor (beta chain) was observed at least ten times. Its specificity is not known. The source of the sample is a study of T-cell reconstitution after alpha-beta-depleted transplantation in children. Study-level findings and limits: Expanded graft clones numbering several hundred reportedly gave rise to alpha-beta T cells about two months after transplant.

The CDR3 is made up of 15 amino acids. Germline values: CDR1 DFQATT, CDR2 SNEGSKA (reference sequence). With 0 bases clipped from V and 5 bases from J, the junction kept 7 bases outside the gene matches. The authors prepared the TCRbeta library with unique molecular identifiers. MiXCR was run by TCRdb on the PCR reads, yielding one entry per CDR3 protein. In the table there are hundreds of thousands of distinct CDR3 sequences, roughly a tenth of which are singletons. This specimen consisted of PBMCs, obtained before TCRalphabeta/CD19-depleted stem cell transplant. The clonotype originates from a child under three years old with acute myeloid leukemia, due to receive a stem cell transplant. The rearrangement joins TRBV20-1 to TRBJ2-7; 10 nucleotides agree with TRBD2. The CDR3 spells CSAREPSGSGNEQYF. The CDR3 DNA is TGCAGTGCTAGAGAGCCTAGCGGGAGCGGAAACGAGCAGTACTTC.